This record concerns one T cell receptor (beta chain) sequence. The data were obtained in a study of blood T cell repertoires in COVID-19. About the research overall: Sites across the United States, Italy and Spain contributed samples from acute and convalescent COVID-19. Sample material is recorded as cDNA or gDNA derived from T cells, B-cell-depleted T cells, or PBMCs.

As processed by the authors: Nucleated cell number was recorded as an estimate derived from reference gene primer amplification. Repertoires were generated with immunoSEQ multiplex PCR, while TCRdb's copy carries only in-frame clones and drops some. V and J calls and clone size are those listed in that table; D and trimming were worked out from the DNA. Here the sample spans 65,000 or so clones, 65% to 85% being singletons. The clonotype originates from a human donor in a cohort sampled during active COVID-19. The sample taken for sequencing was peripheral blood.

DNA for the CDR3: TGTGCCAGCAGAACGACAGGGCCACCTAGTAGCAATCAGCCCCAGCATTTT. This sequence encodes CASRTTGPPSSNQPQHF. The chain combines TRBV14 with TRBJ1-5; 7 nucleotides line up with TRBD1. V shed 6 bases and J 0 bases; nucleotides not matched to a gene: 11. The CDR3 loop spans 17 amino acids. CDR1 and CDR2 (germline): SGHDN, FVKESK.